Described below is a single T cell receptor beta chain sequence and its context. One end of the junction does not line up with germline, which may come from a read error. The data are from a study of sequential checkpoint blockade in melanoma. Whole-study context: Each arm's sequence ended with maintenance nivolumab.

Germline V CDR1 and CDR2: SGHVS, FQNEAQ. This CDR3 region has 11 residues. Treatment specified: randomized to nivolumab then ipilimumab (arm A) or the reverse (arm B). TCRdb's copy holds only in-frame clones and misses some; the assay was immunoSEQ multiplex PCR. The repertoire holds tens of thousands of clones, with around 90% as singletons. This TCR came from a human donor with melanoma. The input for sequencing was CD8+ T cells sorted from blood (inferred from file names), taken from a patient given nivolumab and ipilimumab in sequence. The chain combines TRBV7-8 with TRBJ2-7, with no clear D. CDR3 nucleotide sequence: TGTGCCAGCAGCTCCTACTACGGGCAGTACTTC. This codes for CASSSYYGQYF. The variable domain in full, with the rest retrieved from reference TRBV7-8 and TRBJ2-7, is GAGVSQSPRYKVAKRGQDVALRCDPISGHVSLFWYQQALGQGPEFLTYFQNEAQLDKSGLPSDRFFAERPEGSVSTLKIQRTQQEDSAVYLCASSSYYGQYFGPGTRLTVT.